Shown below are 15 T cell receptor beta chains from a single sample sequenced in a study of Ad26.COV2.S vaccination and SARS-CoV-2 variants. The treatment here: about 20 received Ad26.COV2.S at low or high dose, single or two shots; roughly 5 received placebo; per-sample allocation not given. At day 63 after the first vaccine or placebo injection, samples were drawn. Profiled with immunoSEQ multiplex PCR; TCRdb holds only in-frame clones, not every one. The data contain 350,000 to 500,000 clones, approximately 92% of them seen just once; the ten biggest clones take up about 2.4%. The sequencing here drew on peripheral blood, taken in a trial of Ad26.COV2.S vaccine versus placebo. The receptors derive from a person aged 18-65 years who received the Ad26.COV2.S COVID-19 vaccine or a placebo.

The V gene is TRBV15, the J gene TRBJ1-1; D gene ambiguous. The germline CDR1 and CDR2 sequences are LNHNV and YYDKDF (reference sequence). V was clipped by 0 bases and J by 7 bases, with 3 bases between them. There are 11 residues in the CDR3. CDR3 DNA sequence: TGTGCCACCAGCAGAGACAGTGAAGCTTTCTTT. This sequence encodes CATSRDSEAFF.

V and J are TRBV6-5 and TRBJ2-3; TRBD2 aligns across 10 bases. Germline V lookup: CDR1 MNHEY, CDR2 SVGAGI. This CDR3 spans 14 amino acids. The V gene end was trimmed by 6 bases and the J gene end by 6 bases; junction bases not matched to a gene: 6. The CDR3 loop reads CASRSGTSVDTQYF. The CDR3 DNA is TGTGCCAGCAGATCCGGGACTAGCGTGGATACGCAGTATTTT.

The chain employs TRBV19 and TRBJ1-5; TRBD1 is a possible D gene (5 bases). The CDR3 consists of 15 residues. The V end was cut by 5 bases, the J end by 2 bases, with 13 bases between. CDR1 and CDR2 from the germline V gene are LNHDA and SQIVND (reference sequence). The CDR3 bases are TGTGCCAGTAGTGCGCTGGGGGGGGGCAATCAGCCCCAGCATTTT. It translates to CASSALGGGNQPQHF.

This sequence joins TRBV5-6 and TRBJ1-5; D unclear. From germline, CDR1 is SGHDT and CDR2 YYEEEE. The V end was cut by 3 bases, the J end by 0 bases, with 10 bases between. The CDR3 has 15 amino acids. CDR3 loop: CASSSRQSSNQPQHF. The CDR3 bases are TGTGCCAGCAGCTCGCGCCAGAGTAGCAATCAGCCCCAGCATTTT.

This chain uses TRBV27 with TRBJ2-7; D might be TRBD2 (6 bases). The V and J ends lost 0 bases and 2 bases respectively, with 11 bases between them. Germline V gives CDR1 MNHEY, CDR2 SMNVEV (reference sequence). CDR3 length: 15 amino acids. CDR3 protein: CASSLSSRGTYEQYV. The CDR3 DNA reads TGTGCCAGCAGTTTATCTAGCCGGGGGACCTACGAGCAGTACGTC.

The chain links TRBV6-2 or TRBV6-3 to TRBJ2-1; 9 bases fit TRBD2. The CDR3 runs 16 residues. The germline V gene encodes CDR1 MNHEY and CDR2 SVGEGT. Unmatched junction bases numbered 8, after V lost 2 bases and J lost 6 bases. The CDR3 DNA is TGTGCCAGCAGTTACGCCCCAGGCGGGAGGGCCAATGAGCAGTTCTTC. This encodes CASSYAPGGRANEQFF.

The rearrangement links TRBV6-5 to TRBJ1-5; 9 positions match TRBD1. The CDR3 runs 14 residues. The germline V gene has CDR1 MNHEY and CDR2 SVGAGI. V dropped 6 bases and J dropped 5; count of bases not matched to a gene: 5. The CDR3 coding sequence is TGTGCCAGCAGCTTACAGGGGGCGGATCAGCCCCAGCATTTT. Amino acids: CASSLQGADQPQHF.

In its sample, this clone was seen once. The chain couples TRBV19 to TRBJ1-2; D uncertain. Germline CDR1 reads LNHDA; CDR2 reads SQIVND (reference sequence). This CDR3 comprises 15 residues. Trimming cost V 3 bases and J 3 bases, with 14 bases left between them. The CDR3 loop reads CASSIISALDYGYTF. DNA for the CDR3: TGTGCCAGTAGTATCATCTCCGCGCTGGACTATGGCTACACCTTC.

This clone was detected once. V is TRBV9 and J is TRBJ1-4, with 7 nucleotides matching TRBD1. Trimming took 3 bases from V and 8 from J; bases not matched to a gene: 7. The CDR3 totals 14 residues. CDR1 is SGDLS, CDR2 YYNGEE, per germline. The CDR3 reads CASSEQGRGEKLFF. The CDR3 nucleotides read TGTGCCAGCAGCGAACAGGGGAGAGGCGAAAAACTGTTTTTT.

The rearrangement uses TRBV19 and TRBJ1-2; the D gene is possibly TRBD1 (5 bases). V lost 1 base and J lost 5, with 8 bases in between. This CDR3 is built from 13 residues. Germline CDR1 and CDR2: LNHDA and SQIVND (reference sequence). The CDR3 spells CASSIVAGYGYTF. In DNA form, the CDR3 reads TGTGCCAGTAGTATAGTAGCAGGGTATGGCTACACCTTC.

The chain has TRBV11-2 and TRBJ1-4; D unclear. This CDR3 is 14 amino acids long. V lost 5 bases and J 4 bases, leaving 11 bases between the germline ends. The germline gives CDR1 SGHAT, CDR2 FQNNGV. The CDR3 sequence is CASSPRNYNEKLFF. CDR3 DNA sequence: TGTGCCAGCAGCCCGAGGAACTATAATGAAAAACTGTTTTTT.

CDR3 bases: TGTGCCAGCAGTTACAATATTGCGGCGGGGGGGCTCGCAGATACGCAGTATTTT. Its translation: CASSYNIAAGGLADTQYF. V is TRBV6-2 or TRBV6-3 and J is TRBJ2-3, with TRBD2 matching over 9 bases. This CDR3 is 18 amino acids long. CDR1 and CDR2 (germline): MNHEY, SVGEGT. V dropped 2 bases and J dropped 4; count of bases not matched to a gene: 13.

J is TRBJ1-4 and V is TRBV5-6; 7 nucleotides agree with TRBD1. The CDR3 runs 17 residues. The trim removed 4 bases at V and 4 bases at J, leaving 13 bases unmatched. CDR1 SGHDT and CDR2 YYEEEE come from the germline V gene. The CDR3: CASSPRQGLFGNEKLFF. The CDR3 DNA reads TGTGCCAGCAGCCCTCGACAGGGTTTGTTTGGTAATGAAAAACTGTTTTTT.

This sequence joins TRBV5-1 and TRBJ2-3; D possibly corresponds to TRBD1 (6 bases). The V end was cut by 1 base, the J end by 2 bases, with 17 bases between. This CDR3 has 17 residues. Germline lookup yields CDR1 SGHRS and CDR2 YFSETQ. The CDR3 is CASSLTTIRGPTDTQYF. In DNA form, the CDR3 reads TGCGCCAGCAGCTTGACGACCATCAGGGGCCCCACAGATACGCAGTATTTT.

On this clone itself: Other nucleotide sequences from this sample produce the same CDR3. The chain uses TRBV29-1 and TRBJ2-1; 12 bases align to TRBD2. V shed 1 base and J 9 bases; nucleotides not matched to a gene: 4. This CDR3 comprises 14 residues. CDR1 and CDR2 (germline): SQVTM, ANQGSEA. CDR3 amino acids: CSVEVLAGGGEQFF. The CDR3 coding sequence is TGCAGCGTTGAAGTCCTAGCGGGAGGGGGTGAGCAGTTCTTC.